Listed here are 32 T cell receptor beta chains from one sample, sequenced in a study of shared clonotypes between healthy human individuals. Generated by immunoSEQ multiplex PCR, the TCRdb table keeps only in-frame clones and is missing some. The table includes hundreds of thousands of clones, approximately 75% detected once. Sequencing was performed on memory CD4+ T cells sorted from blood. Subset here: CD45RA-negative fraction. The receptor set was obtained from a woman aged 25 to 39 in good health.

The CDR3 protein is CASSELGTIGYTF. The DNA of the CDR3 is TGTGCCAGCAGTGAATTGGGGACTATCGGCTACACCTTC. The chain employs TRBV6-1 and TRBJ1-2; the D gene is possibly TRBD1 (5 bases). Trimming left V 2 bases short and J 8 bases short, with 12 bases between. CDR3 size: 13 residues. Germline CDR1 is MNHNS and CDR2 is SASEGT.

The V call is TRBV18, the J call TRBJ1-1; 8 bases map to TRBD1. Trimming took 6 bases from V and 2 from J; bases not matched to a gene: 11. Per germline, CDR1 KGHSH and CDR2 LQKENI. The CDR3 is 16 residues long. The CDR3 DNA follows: TGTGCCAGCTCTTTGCGCAGGGGGCTGAGAAACACTGAAGCTTTCTTT. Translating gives CASSLRRGLRNTEAFF.

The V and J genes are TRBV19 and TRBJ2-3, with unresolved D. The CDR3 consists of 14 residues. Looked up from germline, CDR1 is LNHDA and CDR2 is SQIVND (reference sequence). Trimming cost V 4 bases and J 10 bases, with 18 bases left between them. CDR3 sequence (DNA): TGTGCCAGTAGTACCGACCCTCCTCTGGCGGCGCAGTATTTT. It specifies CASSTDPPLAAQYF.

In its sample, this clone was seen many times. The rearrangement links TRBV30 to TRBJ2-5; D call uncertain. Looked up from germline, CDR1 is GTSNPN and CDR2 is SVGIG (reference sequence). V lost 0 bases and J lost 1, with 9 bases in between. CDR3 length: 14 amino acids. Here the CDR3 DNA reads TGTGCCTGGAGTGTAGGATACGGCCAAGAGACCCAGTACTTC. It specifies CAWSVGYGQETQYF.

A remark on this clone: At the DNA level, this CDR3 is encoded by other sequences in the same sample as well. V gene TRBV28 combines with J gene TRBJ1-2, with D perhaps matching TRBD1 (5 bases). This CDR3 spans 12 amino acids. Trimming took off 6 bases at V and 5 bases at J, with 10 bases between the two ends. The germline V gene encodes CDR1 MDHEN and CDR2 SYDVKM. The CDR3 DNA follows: TGTGCCAGCAGCCCGGGGGTATATGGCTACACCTTC. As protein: CASSPGVYGYTF.

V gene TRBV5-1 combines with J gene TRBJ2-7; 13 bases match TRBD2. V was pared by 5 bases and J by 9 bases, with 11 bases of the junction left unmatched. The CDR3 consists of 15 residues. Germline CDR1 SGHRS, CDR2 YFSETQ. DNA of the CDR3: TGCGCCAGCAGACCAGGGACTAGCGGGATTTCTGTGCAGTACTTC. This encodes CASRPGTSGISVQYF.

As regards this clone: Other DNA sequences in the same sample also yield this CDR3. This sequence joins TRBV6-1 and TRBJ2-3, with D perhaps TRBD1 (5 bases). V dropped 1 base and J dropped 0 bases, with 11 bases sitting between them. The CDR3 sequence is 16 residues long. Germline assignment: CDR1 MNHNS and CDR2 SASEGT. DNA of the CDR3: TGTGCCAGCAGTGAAGGGGGCTATTCTAGCACAGATACGCAGTATTTT. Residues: CASSEGGYSSTDTQYF.

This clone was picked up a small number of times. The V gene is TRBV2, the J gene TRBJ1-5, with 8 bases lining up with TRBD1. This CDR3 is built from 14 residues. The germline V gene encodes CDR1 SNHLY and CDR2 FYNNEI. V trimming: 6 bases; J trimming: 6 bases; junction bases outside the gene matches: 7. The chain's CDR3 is CASSKDREGQPQHF. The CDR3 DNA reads TGTGCCAGCAGCAAGGACAGGGAGGGTCAGCCCCAGCATTTT.

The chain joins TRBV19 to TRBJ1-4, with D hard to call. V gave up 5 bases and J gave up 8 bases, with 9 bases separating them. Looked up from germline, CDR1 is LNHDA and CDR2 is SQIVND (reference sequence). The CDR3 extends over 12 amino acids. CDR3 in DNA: TGTGCCAGTAGTGCCCAGAGGGAAAAACTGTTTTTT. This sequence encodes CASSAQREKLFF. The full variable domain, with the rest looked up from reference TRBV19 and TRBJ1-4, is DGGITQSPKYLFRKEGQNVTLSCEQNLNHDAMYWYRQDPGQGLRLIYYSQIVNDFQKGDIAEGYSVSREKKESFPLTVTSAQKNPTAFYLCASSAQREKLFFGSGTQLSVL.

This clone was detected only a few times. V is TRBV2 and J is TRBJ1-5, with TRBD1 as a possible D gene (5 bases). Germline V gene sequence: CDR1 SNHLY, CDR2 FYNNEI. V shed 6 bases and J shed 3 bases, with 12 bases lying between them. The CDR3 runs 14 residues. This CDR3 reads CASRGGEINQPQHF. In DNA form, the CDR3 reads TGTGCCAGCAGGGGGGGGGAAATCAATCAGCCCCAGCATTTT. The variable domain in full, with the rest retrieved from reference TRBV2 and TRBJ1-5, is EPEVTQTPSHQVTQMGQEVILRCVPISNHLYFYWYRQILGQKVEFLVSFYNNEISEKSEIFDDQFSVERPDGSNFTLKIRSTKLEDSAMYFCASRGGEINQPQHFGDGTRLSIL.

The CDR3 DNA follows: TGCGCCAGCAGCCAAGCAGCGGAGCGGCTGAACACCGGGGAGCTGTTTTTT. This codes for CASSQAAERLNTGELFF. The J gene is TRBJ2-2, the V gene TRBV4-1; D is possibly TRBD2 (5 bases). CDR3 size: 17 residues. Germline V gene data show CDR1 as MGHRA and CDR2 as YSYEKL. V lost 1 base and J lost 1, with 13 bases in between.

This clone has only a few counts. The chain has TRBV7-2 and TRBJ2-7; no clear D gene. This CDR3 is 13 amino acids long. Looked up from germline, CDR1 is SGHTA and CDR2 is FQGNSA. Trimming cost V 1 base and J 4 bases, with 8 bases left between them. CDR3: CASSLVVGYEQYF. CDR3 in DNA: TGTGCCAGCAGCTTAGTTGTGGGGTACGAGCAGTACTTC.

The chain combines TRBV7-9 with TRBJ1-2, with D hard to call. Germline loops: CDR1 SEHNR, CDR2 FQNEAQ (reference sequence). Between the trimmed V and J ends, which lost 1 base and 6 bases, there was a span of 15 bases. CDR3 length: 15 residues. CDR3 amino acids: CASSLVAGVLNGYTF. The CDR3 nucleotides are TGTGCCAGCAGCTTAGTGGCCGGCGTATTGAATGGCTACACCTTC.

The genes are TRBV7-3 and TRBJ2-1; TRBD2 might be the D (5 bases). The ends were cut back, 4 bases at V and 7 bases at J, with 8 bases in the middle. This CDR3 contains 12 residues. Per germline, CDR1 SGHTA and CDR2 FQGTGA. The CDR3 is CASSSQRNEQFF. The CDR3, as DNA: TGTGCCAGCAGCTCCCAGCGGAATGAGCAGTTCTTC.

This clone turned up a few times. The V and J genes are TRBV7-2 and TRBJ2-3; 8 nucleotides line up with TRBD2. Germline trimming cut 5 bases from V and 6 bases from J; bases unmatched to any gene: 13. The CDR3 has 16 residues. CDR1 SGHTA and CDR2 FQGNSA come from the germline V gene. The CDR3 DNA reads TGTGCCAGCAGCCCGGGGGGGGCGAGCCTGACGGATACGCAGTATTTT. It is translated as CASSPGGASLTDTQYF.

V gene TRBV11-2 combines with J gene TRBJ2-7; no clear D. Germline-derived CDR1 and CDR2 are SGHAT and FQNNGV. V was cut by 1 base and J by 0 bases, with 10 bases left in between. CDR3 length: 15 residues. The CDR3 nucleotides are TGTGCCAGCAGCTTAGGGGCAGTGAGCTCCTACGAGCAGTACTTC. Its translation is CASSLGAVSSYEQYF.

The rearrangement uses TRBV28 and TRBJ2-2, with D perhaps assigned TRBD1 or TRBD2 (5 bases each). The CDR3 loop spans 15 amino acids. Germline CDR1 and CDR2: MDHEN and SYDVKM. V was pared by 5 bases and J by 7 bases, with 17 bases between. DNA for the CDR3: TGTGCCAGCAGTCCCCTAGGGGAGAGGGGCGGGGAGCTGTTTTTT. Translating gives CASSPLGERGGELFF. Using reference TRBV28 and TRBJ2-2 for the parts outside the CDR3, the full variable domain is DVKVTQSSRYLVKRTGEKVFLECVQDMDHENMFWYRQDPGLGLRLIYFSYDVKMKEKGDIPEGYSVSREKKERFSLILESASTNQTSMYLCASSPLGERGGELFFGEGSRLTVL.

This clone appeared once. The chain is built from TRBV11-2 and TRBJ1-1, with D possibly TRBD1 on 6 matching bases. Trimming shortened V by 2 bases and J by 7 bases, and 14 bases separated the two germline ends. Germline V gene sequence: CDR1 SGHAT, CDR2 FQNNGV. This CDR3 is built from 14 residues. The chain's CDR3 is CASSLSWGGGEAFF. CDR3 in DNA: TGTGCCAGCAGCTTAAGTTGGGGGGGCGGTGAAGCTTTCTTT.

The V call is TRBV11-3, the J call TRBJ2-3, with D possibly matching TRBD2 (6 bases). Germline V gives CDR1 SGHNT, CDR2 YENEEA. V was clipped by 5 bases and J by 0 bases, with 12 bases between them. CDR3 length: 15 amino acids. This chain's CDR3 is CASSADYLSTDTQYF. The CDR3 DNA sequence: TGTGCCAGCAGCGCGGACTACTTAAGCACAGATACGCAGTATTTT.

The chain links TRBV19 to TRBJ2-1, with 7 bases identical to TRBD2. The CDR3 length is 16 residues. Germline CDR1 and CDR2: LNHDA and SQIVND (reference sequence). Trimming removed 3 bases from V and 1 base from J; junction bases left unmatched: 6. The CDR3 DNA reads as TGTGCCAGTAGTATGCTGCGGGAGCGATCCTACAATGAGCAGTTCTTC. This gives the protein CASSMLRERSYNEQFF.

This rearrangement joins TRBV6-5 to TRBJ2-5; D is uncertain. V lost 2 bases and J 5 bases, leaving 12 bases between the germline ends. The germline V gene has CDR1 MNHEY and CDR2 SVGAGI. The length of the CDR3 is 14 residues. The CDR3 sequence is CASSYAEKSETQYF. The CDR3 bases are TGTGCCAGCAGTTACGCCGAGAAAAGTGAGACCCAGTACTTC.

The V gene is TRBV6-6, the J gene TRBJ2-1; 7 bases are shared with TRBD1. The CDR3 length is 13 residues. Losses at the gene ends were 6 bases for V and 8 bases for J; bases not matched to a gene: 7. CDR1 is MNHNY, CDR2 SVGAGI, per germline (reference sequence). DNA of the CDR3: TGTGCCAGCAGCCGATCCCAGGGGGATGAGCAGTTCTTC. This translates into CASSRSQGDEQFF.

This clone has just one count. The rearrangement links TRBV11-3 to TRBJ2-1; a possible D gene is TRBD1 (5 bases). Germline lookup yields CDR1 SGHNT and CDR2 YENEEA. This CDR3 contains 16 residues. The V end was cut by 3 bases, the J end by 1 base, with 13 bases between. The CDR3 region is CASSLVQGRSYNEQFF. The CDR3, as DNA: TGTGCCAGCAGCTTGGTTCAGGGAAGGTCCTACAATGAGCAGTTCTTC.

The CDR3 coding sequence is TGCGCCAGCAGCTCGGACACTAACTCCTACGAGCAGTACTTC. It encodes CASSSDTNSYEQYF. This rearrangement joins TRBV5-1 to TRBJ2-7; D is perhaps TRBD1 (5 bases). The V end lost 3 bases, the J end lost 0 bases, and 10 bases lay between the germline ends. The germline gives CDR1 SGHRS, CDR2 YFSETQ. This CDR3 is built from 14 residues.

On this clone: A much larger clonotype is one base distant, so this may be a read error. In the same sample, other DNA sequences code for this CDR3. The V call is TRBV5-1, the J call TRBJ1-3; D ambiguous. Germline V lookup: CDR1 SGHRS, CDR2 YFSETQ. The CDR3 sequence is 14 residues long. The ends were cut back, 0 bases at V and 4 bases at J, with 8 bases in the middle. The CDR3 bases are TGCGCCAGCAGCTTGGGCACAGCAGGAAACACCATATATTTT. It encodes CASSLGTAGNTIYF.

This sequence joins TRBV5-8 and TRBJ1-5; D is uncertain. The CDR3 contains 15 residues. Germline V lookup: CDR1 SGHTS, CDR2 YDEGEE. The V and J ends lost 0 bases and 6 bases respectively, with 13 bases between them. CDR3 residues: CASSLGWRAAQPQHF. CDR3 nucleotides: TGTGCCAGCAGCTTGGGTTGGAGGGCGGCTCAGCCCCAGCATTTT.

The CDR3 DNA reads TGTGCCAGCAGCCAGGGACTAGCGGGAGGACGGAGCTCCTACAATGAGCAGTTCTTC. Its protein is CASSQGLAGGRSSYNEQFF. This chain uses TRBV14 with TRBJ2-1; 15 nucleotides line up with TRBD2. Germline-derived CDR1 and CDR2 are SGHDN and FVKESK. V lost 3 bases to trimming and J lost 0 bases; unmatched junction nucleotides: 6. CDR3 length: 19 amino acids.

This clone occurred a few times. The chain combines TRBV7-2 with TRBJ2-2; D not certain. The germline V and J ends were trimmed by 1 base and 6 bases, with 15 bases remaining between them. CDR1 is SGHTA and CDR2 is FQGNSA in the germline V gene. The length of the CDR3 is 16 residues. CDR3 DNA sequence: TGTGCCAGCAGCTTAGTTGATGCTTTTATTCCCGGGGAGCTGTTTTTT. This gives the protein CASSLVDAFIPGELFF.

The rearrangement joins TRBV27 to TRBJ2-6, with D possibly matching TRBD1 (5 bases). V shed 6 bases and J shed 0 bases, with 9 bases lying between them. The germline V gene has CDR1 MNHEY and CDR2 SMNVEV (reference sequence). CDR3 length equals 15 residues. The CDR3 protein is CASRRQSSGANVLTF. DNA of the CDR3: TGTGCCAGCAGGAGACAGAGCTCTGGGGCCAACGTCCTGACTTTC.

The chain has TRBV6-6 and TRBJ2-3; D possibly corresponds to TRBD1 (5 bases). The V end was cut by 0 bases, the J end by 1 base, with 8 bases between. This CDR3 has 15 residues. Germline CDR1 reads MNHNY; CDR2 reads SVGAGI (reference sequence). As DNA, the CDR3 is TGTGCCAGCAGTTACTCGGGCAGGGGCACAGATACGCAGTATTTT. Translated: CASSYSGRGTDTQYF.

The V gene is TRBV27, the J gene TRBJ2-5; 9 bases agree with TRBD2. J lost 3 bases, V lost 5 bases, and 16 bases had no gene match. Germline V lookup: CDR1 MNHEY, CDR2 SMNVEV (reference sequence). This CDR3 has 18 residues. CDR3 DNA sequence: TGTGCCAGCAGTAGTACCCGCCTAGCGGGAATAATAAAAGAGACCCAGTACTTC. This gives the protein CASSSTRLAGIIKETQYF.

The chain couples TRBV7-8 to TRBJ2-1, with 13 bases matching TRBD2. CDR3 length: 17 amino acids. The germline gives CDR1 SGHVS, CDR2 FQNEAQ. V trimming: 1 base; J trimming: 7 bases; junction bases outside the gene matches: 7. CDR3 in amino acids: CASSLGKTSGRWNEQFF. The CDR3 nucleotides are TGTGCCAGCAGCTTAGGAAAGACTAGCGGGAGGTGGAATGAGCAGTTCTTC.